The 10 T cell receptor beta chains in this list originate from one sample, sequenced in a study of cytomegalovirus exposure and HLA in healthy donors (dated by TCRdb to between 2016 and 2019). Libraries were constructed by the immunoSEQ multiplex PCR assay. For the multiplex PCR, a mixture combining 60 forward primers for TCR Vbeta segments and 13 reverse primers for TCR Jbeta segments was used. The table was pulled from immuneACCESS by TCRdb, which kept in-frame rearrangements only. Such tables lose some clones; where checked, under half of the loss comes from unresolved V genes, and the rest has no known cause. For this sample the table gives about 150,000 clones, of which less than 10% were detected only once. The top ten hold 1.5% to 2% of the sample. Sequenced sample: PBMCs. The receptors stem from a man aged 45 to 65 in good health and CMV-seronegative.

This clone has only a few counts. This chain connects TRBV5-1 to TRBJ1-1; D is uncertain. Per germline, CDR1 SGHRS and CDR2 YFSETQ. V lost 5 bases and J lost 1, with 15 bases in between. This CDR3 has 15 residues. The CDR3 nucleotides are TGCGCCAGCAGTGTAGTAGGAGGTAAGAACACTGAAGCTTTCTTT. It is translated as CASSVVGGKNTEAFF.

The V gene is TRBV28, the J gene TRBJ2-4; TRBD2 matches 11 bases. The CDR3 loop spans 17 amino acids. Trimming at V came to 5 bases and at J to 0 bases, leaving 6 bases not matched to a gene. Germline values: CDR1 MDHEN, CDR2 SYDVKM. CDR3 in amino acids: CASSLAGGGGAKNIQYF. CDR3 sequence (DNA): TGTGCCAGCAGTCTAGCGGGAGGCGGGGGAGCCAAAAACATTCAGTACTTC.

The rearrangement links TRBV29-1 to TRBJ1-5; D might be TRBD1 (6 bases). Between the trimmed V and J ends, which lost 4 bases and 3 bases, there was a span of 7 bases. CDR1 SQVTM and CDR2 ANQGSEA come from the germline V gene. CDR3 length: 12 amino acids. The CDR3 reads CSVGQVNQPQHF. The CDR3 DNA follows: TGCAGCGTTGGACAGGTCAATCAGCCCCAGCATTTT. The entire variable domain, with the rest obtained from reference TRBV29-1 and TRBJ1-5, is as follows: SAVISQKPSRDICQRGTSLTIQCQVDSQVTMMFWYRQQPGQSLTLIATANQGSEATYESGFVIDKFPISRPNLTFSTLTVSNMSPEDSSIYLCSVGQVNQPQHFGDGTRLSIL.

This clone occurred a few times. The genes are TRBV18 and TRBJ1-1; perhaps TRBD1 as D (5 bases). The CDR3 spans 14 residues. V dropped 4 bases and J dropped 2 bases, with 11 bases sitting between them. Germline CDR1 KGHSH, CDR2 LQKENI. This chain's CDR3 is CASSRGGENTEAFF. DNA of the CDR3: TGTGCCAGCTCACGGGGAGGGGAAAACACTGAAGCTTTCTTT.

The V call is TRBV29-1, the J call TRBJ2-7; TRBD1 aligns across 7 bases. CDR1 and CDR2 from the germline V gene are SQVTM and ANQGSEA. This CDR3 region has 12 residues. The ends lost 6 bases at V and 0 bases at J; junction bases unmatched: 2. DNA for the CDR3: TGCAGCGTGGGACAGTTCTCCTACGAGCAGTACTTC. Translation: CSVGQFSYEQYF.

This clone was seen only a few times. The chain links TRBV6-5 to TRBJ2-1, with TRBD2 identical over 13 bases. V lost 6 bases to trimming and J lost 6 bases; unmatched junction nucleotides: 2. The length of the CDR3 is 14 residues. Germline V gives CDR1 MNHEY, CDR2 SVGAGI. DNA of the CDR3: TGTGCCAGCAGCTGGACTAGCGGGAGCAATGAGCAGTTCTTC. It yields the protein CASSWTSGSNEQFF.

This clone has just a few counts. The rearrangement links TRBV9 to TRBJ2-3, with 8 bases aligning to TRBD2. This CDR3 is built from 18 residues. After removal of 0 bases from V and 3 bases from J, the junction contained 12 bases not matched to a gene. The germline V gene has CDR1 SGDLS and CDR2 YYNGEE. The chain's CDR3 is CASSVGPGGPVETDTQYF. The CDR3 bases are TGTGCCAGCAGCGTAGGGCCGGGGGGGCCGGTCGAGACAGATACGCAGTATTTT. The complete variable domain, with remaining parts taken from reference TRBV9 and TRBJ2-3, reads DSGVTQTPKHLITATGQRVTLRCSPRSGDLSVYWYQQSLDQGLQFLIQYYNGEERAKGNILERFSAQQFPDLHSELNLSSLELGDSALYFCASSVGPGGPVETDTQYFGPGTRLTVL.

In nucleotides, the CDR3 is TGCAGTGCCTCAGGGGGATCCGCGGGTTTCTTC. It encodes CSASGGSAGFF. The rearrangement links TRBV20-1 to TRBJ2-1; TRBD1 matches 7 bases. CDR1 is DFQATT and CDR2 is SNEGSKA in the germline V gene (reference sequence). V lost 6 bases and J lost 16; bases outside the gene matches: 12. This CDR3 comprises 11 residues.

The chain links TRBV5-4 to TRBJ1-6, with 8 bases identical to TRBD1. Germline CDR1 and CDR2: SGHNT and YYREEE (reference sequence). CDR3 size: 15 residues. The J segment lost 9 bases and the V segment lost 0 bases, leaving 5 bases of the junction unmatched. CDR3 sequence: CASSLGQGIGSPLHF. The CDR3 DNA is TGTGCCAGCAGCTTGGGACAGGGGATTGGTTCACCCCTCCACTTT.

The chain is built from TRBV7-9 and TRBJ1-1; D gene ambiguous. In germline, CDR1 is SEHNR, CDR2 FQNEAQ (reference sequence). The CDR3 contains 12 residues. V was cut by 4 bases and J by 8 bases, with 11 bases left in between. For the CDR3, the DNA is TGTGCCAGCAGCTCGTCGGGGAGCGAAGCTTTCTTT. Its protein product is CASSSSGSEAFF.